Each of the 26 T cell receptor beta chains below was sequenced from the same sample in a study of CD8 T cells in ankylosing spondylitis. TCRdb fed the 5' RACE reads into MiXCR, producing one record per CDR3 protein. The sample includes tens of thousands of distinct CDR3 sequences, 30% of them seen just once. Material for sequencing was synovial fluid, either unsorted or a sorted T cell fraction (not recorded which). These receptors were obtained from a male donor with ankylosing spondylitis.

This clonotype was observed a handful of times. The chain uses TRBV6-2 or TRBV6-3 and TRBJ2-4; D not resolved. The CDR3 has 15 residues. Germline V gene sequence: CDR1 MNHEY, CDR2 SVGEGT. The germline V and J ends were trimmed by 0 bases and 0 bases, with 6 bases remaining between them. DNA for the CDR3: TGTGCCAGCAGTTACTCGAGGAAAGCCAAAAACATTCAGTACTTC. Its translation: CASSYSRKAKNIQYF.

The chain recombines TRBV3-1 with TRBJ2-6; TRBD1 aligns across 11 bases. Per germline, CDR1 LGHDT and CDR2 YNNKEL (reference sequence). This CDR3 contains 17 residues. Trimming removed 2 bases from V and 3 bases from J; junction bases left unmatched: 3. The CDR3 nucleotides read TGTGCCAGCAGCCAACGGACAGGGGGCGATGGGGCCAACGTCCTGACTTTC. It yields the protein CASSQRTGGDGANVLTF.

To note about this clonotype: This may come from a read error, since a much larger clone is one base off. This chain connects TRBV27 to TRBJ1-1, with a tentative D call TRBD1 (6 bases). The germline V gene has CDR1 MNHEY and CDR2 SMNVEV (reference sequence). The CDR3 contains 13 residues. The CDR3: CASSFRQGTEAYF. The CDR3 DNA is TGTGCCAGCAGTTTCCGGCAGGGGACTGAAGCTTACTTT.

CDR3 residues: CASSPLEGVDTEAFF. CDR3 in DNA: TGTGCCAGTAGTCCCCTAGAAGGGGTGGACACTGAAGCTTTCTTT. The chain has TRBV19 and TRBJ1-1; maybe TRBD1 (5 bases). CDR3 size: 15 residues. V lost 5 bases to trimming and J lost 3 bases, with 16 bases between them. Looked up from germline, CDR1 is LNHDA and CDR2 is SQIVND (reference sequence). The full variable domain, its missing parts supplied by reference TRBV19 and TRBJ1-1, is DGGITQSPKYLFRKEGQNVTLSCEQNLNHDAMYWYRQDPGQGLRLIYYSQIVNDFQKGDIAEGYSVSREKKESFPLTVTSAQKNPTAFYLCASSPLEGVDTEAFFGQGTRLTVV.

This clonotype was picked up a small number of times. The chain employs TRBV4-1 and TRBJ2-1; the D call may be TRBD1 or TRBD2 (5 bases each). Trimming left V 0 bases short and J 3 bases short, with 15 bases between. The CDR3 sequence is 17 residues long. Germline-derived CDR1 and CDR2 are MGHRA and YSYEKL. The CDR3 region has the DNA TGCGCCAGCAGCCAAGAAGGGGCTCGGACTCACTACAATGAGCAGTTCTTC. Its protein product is CASSQEGARTHYNEQFF.

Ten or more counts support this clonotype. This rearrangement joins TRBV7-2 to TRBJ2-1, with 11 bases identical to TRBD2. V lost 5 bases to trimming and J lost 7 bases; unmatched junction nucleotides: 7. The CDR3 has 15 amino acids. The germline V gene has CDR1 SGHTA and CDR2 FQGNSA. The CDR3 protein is CASSEIAGGGNEQFF. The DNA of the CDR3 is TGTGCCAGCAGCGAAATAGCGGGAGGGGGGAATGAGCAGTTCTTC.

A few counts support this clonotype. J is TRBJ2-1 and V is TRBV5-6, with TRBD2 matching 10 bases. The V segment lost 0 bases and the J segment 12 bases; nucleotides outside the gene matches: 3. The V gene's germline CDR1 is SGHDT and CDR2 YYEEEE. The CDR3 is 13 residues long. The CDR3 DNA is TGTGCCAGCAGCTTGGCTAGCGGGGGAAGGCAGTTCTTC. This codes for CASSLASGGRQFF.

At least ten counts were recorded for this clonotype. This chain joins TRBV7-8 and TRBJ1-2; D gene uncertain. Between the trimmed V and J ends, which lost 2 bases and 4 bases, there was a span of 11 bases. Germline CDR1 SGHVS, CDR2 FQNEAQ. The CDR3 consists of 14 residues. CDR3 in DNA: TGTGCCAGCAGCTTATTTGGTGAGGGCTATGGCTACACCTTC. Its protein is CASSLFGEGYGYTF.

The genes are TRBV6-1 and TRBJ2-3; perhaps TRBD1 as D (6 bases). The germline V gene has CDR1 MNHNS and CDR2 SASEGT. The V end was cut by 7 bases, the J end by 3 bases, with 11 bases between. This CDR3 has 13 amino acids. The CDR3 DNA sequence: TGTGCCAGCACCGGTAGGGGGACAGATACGCAGTATTTT. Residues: CASTGRGTDTQYF.

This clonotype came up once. The DNA for the CDR3 is TGTGCCAGCAGTTCACGGGCGCCCTCCTACAATGAGCAGTTCTTC. This translates into CASSSRAPSYNEQFF. The chain employs TRBV27 and TRBJ2-1; no clear D. CDR1 MNHEY and CDR2 SMNVEV come from the germline V gene (reference sequence). The length of the CDR3 is 15 residues. Trimming took 4 bases from V and 0 from J, leaving 10 bases between them.

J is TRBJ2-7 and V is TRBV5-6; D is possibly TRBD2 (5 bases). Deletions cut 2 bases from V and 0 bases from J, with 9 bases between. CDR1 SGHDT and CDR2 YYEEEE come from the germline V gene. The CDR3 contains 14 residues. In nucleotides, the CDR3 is TGTGCCAGCAGCTTCAGCGGTAGCTCCTACGAGCAGTACTTC. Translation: CASSFSGSSYEQYF.

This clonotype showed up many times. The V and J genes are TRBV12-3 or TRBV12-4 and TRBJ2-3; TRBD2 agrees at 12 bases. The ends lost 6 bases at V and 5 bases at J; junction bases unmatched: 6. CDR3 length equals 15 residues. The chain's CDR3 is CASRETSGRRDTQYF. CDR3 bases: TGTGCCAGCAGGGAGACTAGCGGGAGAAGAGATACGCAGTATTTT.

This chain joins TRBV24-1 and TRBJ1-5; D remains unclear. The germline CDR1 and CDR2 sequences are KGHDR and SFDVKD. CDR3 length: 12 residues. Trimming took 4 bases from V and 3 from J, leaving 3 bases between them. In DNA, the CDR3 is TGTGCCACCAGTGACCTCAATCAGCCCCAGCATTTT. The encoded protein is CATSDLNQPQHF.

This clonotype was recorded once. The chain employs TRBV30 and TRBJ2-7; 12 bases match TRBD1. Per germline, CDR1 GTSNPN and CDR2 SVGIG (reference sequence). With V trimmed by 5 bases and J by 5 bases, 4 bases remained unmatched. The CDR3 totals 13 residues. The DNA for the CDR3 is TGTGCCTGGGTGGGACAGGGGGCCAACGAGCAGTACTTC. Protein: CAWVGQGANEQYF.

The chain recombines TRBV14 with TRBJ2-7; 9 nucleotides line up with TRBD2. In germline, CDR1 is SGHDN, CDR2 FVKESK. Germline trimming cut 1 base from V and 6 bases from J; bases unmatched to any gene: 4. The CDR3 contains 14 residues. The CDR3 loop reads CASSQVSGRSEQYF. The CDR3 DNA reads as TGTGCCAGCAGCCAAGTTAGCGGGAGATCCGAGCAGTACTTC. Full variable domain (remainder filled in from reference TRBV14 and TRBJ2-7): EAGVTQFPSHSVIEKGQTVTLRCDPISGHDNLYWYRRVMGKEIKFLLHFVKESKQDESGMPNNRFLAERTGGTYSTLKVQPAELEDSGVYFCASSQVSGRSEQYFGPGTRLTVT.

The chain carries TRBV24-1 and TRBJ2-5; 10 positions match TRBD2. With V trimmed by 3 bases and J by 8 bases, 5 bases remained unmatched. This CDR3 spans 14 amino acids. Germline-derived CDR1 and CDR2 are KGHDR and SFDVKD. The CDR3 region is CATSDTKRGGTQYF. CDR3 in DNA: TGTGCCACCAGTGATACTAAGCGGGGGGGAACCCAGTACTTC.

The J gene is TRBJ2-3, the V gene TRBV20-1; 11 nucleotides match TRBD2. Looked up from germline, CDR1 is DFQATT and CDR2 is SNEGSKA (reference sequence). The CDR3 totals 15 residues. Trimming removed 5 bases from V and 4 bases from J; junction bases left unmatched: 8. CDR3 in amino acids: CSADGLAGSPDTQYF. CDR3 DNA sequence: TGCAGTGCTGACGGACTAGCGGGTTCCCCAGATACGCAGTATTTT.

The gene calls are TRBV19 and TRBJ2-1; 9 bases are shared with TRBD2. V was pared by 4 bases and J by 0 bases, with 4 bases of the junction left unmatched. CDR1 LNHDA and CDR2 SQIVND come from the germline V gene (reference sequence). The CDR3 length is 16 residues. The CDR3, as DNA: TGTGCCAGTAGTACTAGCGGGACCAGCTCCTACAATGAGCAGTTCTTC. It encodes CASSTSGTSSYNEQFF. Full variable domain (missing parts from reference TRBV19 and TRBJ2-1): DGGITQSPKYLFRKEGQNVTLSCEQNLNHDAMYWYRQDPGQGLRLIYYSQIVNDFQKGDIAEGYSVSREKKESFPLTVTSAQKNPTAFYLCASSTSGTSSYNEQFFGPGTRLTVL.

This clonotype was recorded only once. The CDR3 DNA follows: TGTGCCAGCAGCCCATGGGACAGTCGAAATGAGCAGTTCTTC. Its protein product is CASSPWDSRNEQFF. This rearrangement joins TRBV5-5 to TRBJ2-1, with 7 nucleotides matching TRBD1. CDR3 size: 14 residues. Germline lookup yields CDR1 SGHKS and CDR2 YYEKEE (reference sequence). V lost 4 bases and J lost 7; bases outside the gene matches: 8.

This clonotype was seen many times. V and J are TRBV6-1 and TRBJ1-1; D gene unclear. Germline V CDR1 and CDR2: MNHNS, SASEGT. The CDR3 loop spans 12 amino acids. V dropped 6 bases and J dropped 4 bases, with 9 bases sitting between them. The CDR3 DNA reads TGTGCCAGCAGAACCCTAGGCACTGAAGCTTTCTTT. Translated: CASRTLGTEAFF.

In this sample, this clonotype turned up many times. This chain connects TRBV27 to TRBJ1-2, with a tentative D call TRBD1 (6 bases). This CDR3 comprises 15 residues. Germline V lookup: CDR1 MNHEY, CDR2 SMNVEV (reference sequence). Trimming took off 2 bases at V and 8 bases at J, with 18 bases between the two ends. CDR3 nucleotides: TGTGCCAGCAGTTTAAGAGGTGGCAGGGGTTTCGGCTACACCTTC. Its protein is CASSLRGGRGFGYTF.

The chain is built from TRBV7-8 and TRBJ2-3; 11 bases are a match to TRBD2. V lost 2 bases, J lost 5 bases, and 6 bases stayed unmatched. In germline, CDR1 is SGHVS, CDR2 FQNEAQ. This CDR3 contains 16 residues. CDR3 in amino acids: CASSLILAGEGDTQYF. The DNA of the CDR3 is TGTGCCAGCAGCTTAATACTAGCGGGAGAAGGAGATACGCAGTATTTT.

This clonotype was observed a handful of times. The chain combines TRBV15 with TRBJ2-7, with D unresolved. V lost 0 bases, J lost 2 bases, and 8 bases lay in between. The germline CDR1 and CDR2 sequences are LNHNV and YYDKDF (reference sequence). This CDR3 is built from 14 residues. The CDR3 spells CATSRDNNAYEQYF. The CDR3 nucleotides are TGTGCCACCAGCAGAGATAATAACGCCTACGAGCAGTACTTC.

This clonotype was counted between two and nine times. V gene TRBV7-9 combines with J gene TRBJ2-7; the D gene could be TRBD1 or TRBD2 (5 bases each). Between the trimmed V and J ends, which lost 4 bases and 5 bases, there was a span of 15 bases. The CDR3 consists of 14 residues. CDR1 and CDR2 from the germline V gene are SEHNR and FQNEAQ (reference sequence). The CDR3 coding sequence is TGTGCCAGCAGCTCCGGTAGAGGGGTCAACGAGCAGTACTTC. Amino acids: CASSSGRGVNEQYF.

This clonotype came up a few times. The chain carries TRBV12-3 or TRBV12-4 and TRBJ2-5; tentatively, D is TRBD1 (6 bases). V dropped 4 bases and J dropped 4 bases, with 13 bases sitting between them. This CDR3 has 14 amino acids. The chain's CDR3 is CASSYRQVGETQYF. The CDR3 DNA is TGTGCCAGCAGTTACCGACAGGTCGGAGAGACCCAGTACTTC.

This chain's CDR3 is CASSVASNQPQHF. The CDR3 bases are TGTGCCAGCAGCGTAGCAAGCAATCAGCCCCAGCATTTT. The J gene is TRBJ1-5, the V gene TRBV9; no definite D call. The CDR3 totals 13 residues. Germline V gives CDR1 SGDLS, CDR2 YYNGEE. V lost 0 bases and J lost 1, with 2 bases in between. The full variable domain, in which reference TRBV9 and TRBJ1-5 provide the parts outside the CDR3, is DSGVTQTPKHLITATGQRVTLRCSPRSGDLSVYWYQQSLDQGLQFLIQYYNGEERAKGNILERFSAQQFPDLHSELNLSSLELGDSALYFCASSVASNQPQHFGDGTRLSIL.